This T cell receptor beta chain was retrieved from a study of blood T cells in healthy people across ages (dated by TCRdb to about 2015). Context from the whole study: In model experiments, template switching captured about one uniquely barcoded TCR beta cDNA molecule for every two T cells. The donors were split into four age groups: young (average 16 years), middle-aged (roughly 39), aged (around 67) and long-lived (over 80). To avoid experimental bias, donors of different ages were randomly spread across the sequencing lanes. Two additional independent replicas of 1 million unique cDNA reads from the same blood draw were analyzed for two donors (one aged 18 to 30 and one aged 80 or older). Using deep sequencing normalized with unique cDNA molecular identifiers, the study measured how TCR beta repertoire diversity changes with age. The research as a whole found: Compared with the aged group, the long-lived group had more naive CD4+ T cells, fewer expanded clones and increased TCR diversity, a pattern suggesting age selection. Conclusive comparison of naive and antigen-experienced compartments was prevented by the profiling of bulk unsorted PBMCs. As age increased, observed TCR beta diversity per million T cells dropped in a roughly linear way, and a significant reduction was already evident by age 40. The CMV infection status of donors was not known, potentially confounding age-related changes in expanded clonotypes. The percentage of naive T cells measured by flow cytometry correlated strongly with observed TCR beta diversity. Estimates of total diversity based on one million sequenced T cells were considered lower bounds and underestimates.

The approximately 39 donors, aged roughly 6 to 100 years, were systemically healthy Caucasian individuals from Russia. Each donor gave around 9.9 milliliters of peripheral blood, collected into EDTA-treated Vacutainer tubes. Ficoll-Paque density-gradient centrifugation was used to isolate PBMCs, with at least 6.5 million per sample. Total RNA was extracted from PBMCs with Trizol reagent, with at least 6 micrograms obtained per sample. Naive CD45RAhigh/CD27high T cell percentages were measured by flow cytometry on a PBMC aliquot from every donor. Note on this clonotype: Its antigen target is currently unknown. No much larger clone is present one base from it, and per-base qualities are unavailable.

Trimming removed 4 bases from V and 5 bases from J, leaving 21 bases between the germline ends. The CDR3, from cysteine to phenylalanine, totals 16 residues. Only the CDR3 portion is preserved as DNA: 48 bases, with reading frame beginning at the first base. CDR1 and CDR2, per the germline V gene, are SGHRS and YFSETQ. Library prep was done by 5' RACE. The sequencer was an Illumina HiSeq 2500. A second roughly 6 to 11 cycle PCR used a sample-barcoded 5' primer and a J-beta primer mix. Each TCR beta cDNA molecule received a unique molecular identifier from a template-switch 5' adaptor carrying 12 random nucleotides. Each sample yielded at least 3 million CDR3-containing paired-end reads. The Mint cDNA synthesis kit, primed by a TRBC-specific oligonucleotide, was used to synthesize first-strand cDNA from all RNA. After uracil-DNA glycosylase treatment, a first 18-cycle PCR used universal primers M1SS and BC2_uni_R on all cDNA. The study's processing was this. For normalization, 1 million high-quality reads were randomly selected from each sample, with every read carrying a distinct molecular identifier. Instead of being binned into consensus sequences, reads with shared molecular identifiers were discarded. CDR3 identification, clonotype clustering and error correction used MiTCR with a Q25 quality threshold and the strictest error-elimination algorithm. A nonparametric unseen species model with Euler transformation was used to estimate a lower bound on total TCR beta diversity. Using fastp trimming at Q25 and MiXCR clonotype assembly, TCRdb reanalyzed the public sequencing data and kept in-frame beta chains. Each record represents a unique CDR3 protein, reported with the most common genes and DNA among its rows. The V and J calls were not made by the authors but by TCRdb's processing. This sample is represented by about 1.4 million distinct CDR3 sequences; approximately 60% of them were singletons. Of the sample, more than 6% is held by the ten largest clones.

The rearranged chain carries TRBV5-1 and TRBJ1-2; the best D guess is TRBD1, with 5 bases matching. Sequences were obtained from blood. The sequence was collected from a man younger than 35 in good health. The DNA sequence reads TGCGCCAGCAGCACGGAGGGGACTCACCGGGGTTATGGCTACACCTTC. Its product reads: CASSTEGTHRGYGYTF.